Each of the 30 T cell receptor beta chains below was sequenced from the same sample in a study of T-cell memory formation after mild COVID-19 (dated by TCRdb to the early 2020s). Libraries were made using 5' RACE. The data were produced on an Illumina NovaSeq 6000. TCRdb reprocessing: public reads trimmed at Q25 with fastp, clones called with MiXCR, in-frame beta chains kept. Each CDR3 protein appears once, grouped with its most common genes and DNA. This sample lists about 300,000 distinct CDR3 sequences; around 19% were detected once. The ten largest clonotypes hold under 25% of the sample. Specimen: PBMCs or a T cell subset sorted from them (not recorded which). These receptors were obtained from a man between 18 and 35 years old who had mild COVID-19 (a few samples of this study predate the infection). The sample titles of this study are shuffled in the database, so cell type and time point are left out; the donor was told from shared clones.

This clonotype has a handful of counts. CDR3 nucleotide sequence: TGCAGTGCTAGTAGGGGTCCTAATGAAAAACTGTTTTTT. Its translation is CSASRGPNEKLFF. The chain uses TRBV20-1 and TRBJ1-4, with TRBD1 as a possible D gene (5 bases). From germline, CDR1 is DFQATT and CDR2 SNEGSKA (reference sequence). The V end lost 3 bases, the J end lost 3 bases, and 8 bases lay between the germline ends. The CDR3 runs to 13 residues.

V gene TRBV7-9 combines with J gene TRBJ1-2; D is unresolved. V gave up 0 bases and J gave up 4 bases, with 6 bases separating them. This CDR3 spans 13 amino acids. In germline, CDR1 is SEHNR, CDR2 FQNEAQ (reference sequence). The CDR3 loop is CASSLAGTYGYTF. The CDR3 nucleotides read TGTGCCAGCAGCTTAGCCGGCACCTATGGCTACACCTTC.

The chain uses TRBV25-1 and TRBJ2-1, with TRBD2 matching over 13 bases. J gave up 12 bases and V 1 base, and 6 bases lay outside the gene matches. The CDR3 runs 15 residues. The germline gives CDR1 MGHDK, CDR2 SYGVNS. CDR3 protein: CASSESRGLAGLQFF. The CDR3 DNA sequence: TGTGCCAGCAGTGAATCGAGGGGACTAGCGGGGTTGCAGTTCTTC.

The chain employs TRBV27 and TRBJ1-2, with TRBD1 as a possible D gene (6 bases). The germline gives CDR1 MNHEY, CDR2 SMNVEV (reference sequence). This CDR3 comprises 14 residues. V was cut by 3 bases and J by 3 bases, with 11 bases left in between. The CDR3 DNA reads as TGTGCCAGCAGTTTCAGGGGTTGGGACTATGGCTACACCTTC. Translation gives CASSFRGWDYGYTF.

The sample holds many counts of this clonotype. The gene calls are TRBV4-2 and TRBJ2-4; the match to TRBD2 covers 10 bases. This CDR3 is built from 19 residues. Trimming at V came to 0 bases and at J to 0 bases, leaving 8 bases not matched to a gene. The germline V gene has CDR1 LGHNA and CDR2 YNFKEQ. CDR3 in DNA: TGTGCCAGCAGCCAAGAGATCACTAGCGGGGTATTAGCCAAAAACATTCAGTACTTC. Amino acids: CASSQEITSGVLAKNIQYF.

This clonotype was seen more than once but under ten times. The rearrangement uses TRBV7-9 and TRBJ2-2; 9 positions agree with TRBD1. The CDR3 extends over 18 amino acids. Germline CDR1 SEHNR, CDR2 FQNEAQ (reference sequence). The junction had 7 bases not matched to a gene; V was cut back by 2 bases and J by 0 bases. DNA for the CDR3: TGTGCCAGCAGCTTACCAGGGACAGGGAGCTCGAACACCGGGGAGCTGTTTTTT. This gives the protein CASSLPGTGSSNTGELFF.

This clonotype has a count of ten or more. The rearrangement links TRBV18 to TRBJ2-1; D remains unclear. From germline, CDR1 is KGHSH and CDR2 LQKENI. There are 12 residues in the CDR3. V was shortened by 3 bases and J by 15 bases, with 15 bases between the two germline ends. The CDR3 is CASSPLNPKGFF. CDR3 DNA: TGTGCCAGCTCACCCCTTAACCCGAAGGGGTTCTTC. Using reference TRBV18 and TRBJ2-1 for the parts outside the CDR3, the full variable domain is NAGVMQNPRHLVRRRGQEARLRCSPMKGHSHVYWYRQLPEEGLKFMVYLQKENIIDESGMPKERFSAEFPKEGPSILRIQQVVRGDSAAYFCASSPLNPKGFFGPGTRLTVL.

The rearrangement links TRBV9 to TRBJ1-1, with TRBD1 matching 7 bases. After removal of 0 bases from V and 7 bases from J, the junction contained 0 bases not matched to a gene. Germline CDR1 and CDR2: SGDLS and YYNGEE. This CDR3 has 12 residues. CDR3 sequence (DNA): TGTGCCAGCAGCGTAGCAGGGGGTGAAGCTTTCTTT. Amino acid sequence: CASSVAGGEAFF.

V is TRBV5-1 and J is TRBJ1-1, with D perhaps matching TRBD1 (6 bases). The CDR3 contains 13 residues. Germline V gene lookup returns CDR1 SGHRS and CDR2 YFSETQ. The V end was cut by 4 bases, the J end by 1 base, with 8 bases between. CDR3 amino acids: CASSQTGNTEAFF. In DNA form, the CDR3 reads TGCGCCAGCAGCCAGACAGGGAACACTGAAGCTTTCTTT.

This chain uses TRBV14 with TRBJ2-7; D tentatively fits TRBD1 or TRBD2 (5 bases each). There are 13 residues in the CDR3. Germline V CDR1 and CDR2: SGHDN, FVKESK. The V gene lost 4 bases and the J gene lost 2 bases, with 9 bases spanning the gap. CDR3: CASSPREPYEQYF. The CDR3 DNA reads TGTGCCAGCAGCCCCAGGGAGCCCTACGAGCAGTACTTC.

This clonotype has ten or more counts. The V call is TRBV12-3 or TRBV12-4, the J call TRBJ2-5; TRBD2 matches 8 bases. This CDR3 region has 15 residues. Losses at the gene ends were 3 bases for V and 7 bases for J; bases not matched to a gene: 10. The CDR3 reads CASSFTRGGRGTQYF. The CDR3, as DNA: TGTGCCAGCAGTTTTACTCGGGGGGGCCGGGGGACCCAGTACTTC.

This clonotype was seen only a few times. Germline is not matched at one junction end, which may reflect a read error. The chain has TRBV7-2 and TRBJ2-1; 7 positions agree with TRBD1. CDR1 is SGHTA, CDR2 FQGNSA, per germline. The CDR3 consists of 14 residues. CDR3 loop: CASILGTAYNEQFF. DNA for the CDR3: TGTGCCAGCATCTTAGGGACAGCCTACAATGAGCAGTTCTTC.

This clonotype was seen only once. This chain links TRBV4-3 with TRBJ1-2; 7 bases agree with TRBD1. Per the germline V gene, CDR1 is LGHNA and CDR2 is YSLEER. The CDR3 is 13 residues long. Trimming at V came to 0 bases and at J to 7 bases, leaving 2 bases not matched to a gene. CDR3 amino acids: CASSQDRGIGYTF. The CDR3 bases are TGCGCCAGCAGCCAAGACAGGGGGATTGGCTACACCTTC.

The chain couples TRBV6-5 to TRBJ2-5, with D possibly being TRBD1 (5 bases). CDR3 length: 14 residues. V lost 0 bases and J 2 bases, leaving 7 bases between the germline ends. Germline CDR1 MNHEY, CDR2 SVGAGI. CDR3 nucleotide sequence: TGTGCCAGCAGTTACTCAGGGGTTCAAGAGACCCAGTACTTC. This encodes CASSYSGVQETQYF.

This clonotype was recorded many times. The chain uses TRBV7-2 and TRBJ1-6, with 10 bases fitting TRBD1. V shed 0 bases, J shed 8 bases, and the junction held 4 bases outside the gene matches. The CDR3 loop spans 16 amino acids. In germline, CDR1 is SGHTA, CDR2 FQGNSA. The CDR3 here is CASSLALGQGYSPLHF. The CDR3 DNA is TGTGCCAGCAGCTTAGCCCTGGGACAGGGGTATTCACCCCTCCACTTT.

This clonotype has just a few counts. The chain has TRBV25-1 and TRBJ1-2, with 7 bases fitting TRBD1. Germline V lookup: CDR1 MGHDK, CDR2 SYGVNS. The CDR3 length is 14 residues. V lost 0 bases and J lost 3; bases outside the gene matches: 1. CDR3 bases: TGTGCCAGCAGTGAATATACAGGGGACTATGGCTACACCTTC. The encoded protein is CASSEYTGDYGYTF.

The V call is TRBV5-1, the J call TRBJ1-1, with 8 positions matching TRBD1. Losses at the gene ends were 4 bases for V and 3 bases for J; bases not matched to a gene: 8. CDR1 SGHRS and CDR2 YFSETQ come from the germline V gene. The length of the CDR3 is 15 residues. The CDR3 coding sequence is TGCGCCAGCAGCACAGGGACAGGACTATACACTGAAGCTTTCTTT. Translation gives CASSTGTGLYTEAFF.

The V call is TRBV4-2, the J call TRBJ1-1, with TRBD1 matching over 8 bases. Germline CDR1 reads LGHNA; CDR2 reads YNFKEQ. CDR3 length: 16 amino acids. V shed 1 base and J 4 bases; nucleotides not matched to a gene: 8. Here the CDR3 reads CASSQVPTGDFTEAFF. DNA for the CDR3: TGTGCCAGCAGCCAAGTGCCGACAGGGGACTTCACTGAAGCTTTCTTT.

The rearrangement uses TRBV6-2 or TRBV6-3 and TRBJ1-5; D unclear. The germline CDR1 and CDR2 sequences are MNHEY and SVGEGT. V shed 2 bases and J shed 0 bases, with 8 bases lying between them. The CDR3 contains 15 residues. CDR3 in amino acids: CASSYVADSNQPQHF. In DNA form, the CDR3 reads TGTGCCAGCAGTTACGTTGCGGATAGCAATCAGCCCCAGCATTTT.

This rearrangement joins TRBV18 to TRBJ1-5; D is unclear. The CDR3 consists of 14 residues. V dropped 1 base and J dropped 4 bases, with 8 bases sitting between them. CDR1 and CDR2 from the germline V gene are KGHSH and LQKENI. CDR3 nucleotide sequence: TGTGCCAGCTCACCACTCGACACAAATCAGCCCCAGCATTTT. It encodes CASSPLDTNQPQHF.

The table lists this clonotype with a few counts. The chain recombines TRBV6-2 or TRBV6-3 with TRBJ1-1; a weak D match, TRBD1 (5 bases). Trimming took off 5 bases at V and 0 bases at J, with 22 bases between the two ends. The CDR3 length is 18 residues. Germline CDR1 and CDR2: MNHEY and SVGEGT. The CDR3 loop is CASSDGALRVQLNTEAFF. The CDR3 DNA follows: TGTGCCAGCAGTGACGGGGCCCTCAGGGTTCAGTTGAACACTGAAGCTTTCTTT.

This clonotype was observed a few times. The chain employs TRBV28 and TRBJ2-5; no firm D call. Trimming took off 3 bases at V and 6 bases at J, with 11 bases between the two ends. The CDR3 covers 13 residues. Looked up from germline, CDR1 is MDHEN and CDR2 is SYDVKM. The CDR3 nucleotides read TGTGCCAGCAGTTTCGGGCTAGAAAAGACCCAGTACTTC. Amino acid sequence: CASSFGLEKTQYF.

This clonotype was seen only a few times. The chain links TRBV5-1 to TRBJ2-1; D is uncertain. V shed 3 bases and J shed 9 bases, with 16 bases lying between them. The CDR3 spans 14 residues. Germline lookup yields CDR1 SGHRS and CDR2 YFSETQ. DNA for the CDR3: TGCGCCAGCAGCTCACTGGAAAGGTTGGGTGAGCAGTTCTTC. As protein: CASSSLERLGEQFF.

This clonotype was seen only once. The chain combines TRBV12-3 or TRBV12-4 with TRBJ2-7, with D tentatively TRBD1 (6 bases). The V end lost 8 bases, the J end lost 5 bases, and 16 bases lay between the germline ends. This CDR3 has 13 residues. The CDR3 is CASCESGADEQYF. CDR3 bases: TGTGCCAGCTGCGAGTCAGGGGCCGACGAGCAGTACTTC.

There are a few counts of this clonotype. The rearrangement joins TRBV29-1 to TRBJ2-1; 7 bases fit TRBD2. CDR1 and CDR2 (germline): SQVTM, ANQGSEA. The trim removed 6 bases at V and 0 bases at J, leaving 2 bases unmatched. The CDR3 contains 13 residues. CDR3 nucleotides: TGCAGCGTACCGGGGGGCTCCTACAATGAGCAGTTCTTC. Encoded protein: CSVPGGSYNEQFF.

This clonotype was observed a few times. The CDR3 is CASSLGVGAEAFF. In nucleotides, the CDR3 is TGCGCCAGCTCGTTGGGTGTCGGCGCTGAAGCTTTCTTT. J is TRBJ1-1 and V is TRBV4-3; no firm D call. Germline CDR1 and CDR2: LGHNA and YSLEER. The CDR3 consists of 13 residues. Trimming stripped 8 bases from V and 6 bases from J, with 16 bases between.

This clonotype has a handful of counts. This chain uses TRBV7-6 with TRBJ2-1, with D perhaps being TRBD1 or TRBD2 (5 bases each). Trimming cost V 3 bases and J 3 bases, with 12 bases left between them. Germline values: CDR1 SGHVS, CDR2 FNYEAQ. This CDR3 region has 15 residues. The CDR3 protein is CASSFPGPIYNEQFF. CDR3 bases: TGTGCCAGCAGCTTCCCGGGACCGATCTACAATGAGCAGTTCTTC.

The V and J genes are TRBV6-5 and TRBJ2-1; D perhaps matches TRBD2 (6 bases). Germline V gene lookup returns CDR1 MNHEY and CDR2 SVGAGI. V shed 5 bases and J shed 10 bases, with 21 bases lying between them. The CDR3 sequence is 15 residues long. CDR3 region: CASSREMLGVVEQFF. The CDR3 DNA reads as TGTGCCAGCAGTCGGGAGATGTTGGGGGTGGTAGAGCAGTTCTTC.

There are a few counts of this clonotype. J is TRBJ1-4 and V is TRBV4-3; TRBD1 might be the D (5 bases). Germline CDR1 LGHNA, CDR2 YSLEER. This CDR3 is built from 15 residues. V lost 1 base and J 2 bases, leaving 8 bases between the germline ends. The CDR3 region has the DNA TGCGCCAGCAGCCAAGCCAGGGAGACTAATGAAAAACTGTTTTTT. It encodes CASSQARETNEKLFF.

The gene calls are TRBV6-1 and TRBJ1-6, with 9 bases aligning to TRBD1. Germline loops: CDR1 MNHNS, CDR2 SASEGT. The ends lost 4 bases at V and 1 base at J; junction bases unmatched: 8. The CDR3 runs to 18 residues. Here the CDR3 reads CASSAGTGLGSYNSPLHF. The CDR3 DNA sequence: TGTGCCAGCAGTGCCGGGACAGGGCTTGGTTCCTATAATTCACCCCTCCACTTT.